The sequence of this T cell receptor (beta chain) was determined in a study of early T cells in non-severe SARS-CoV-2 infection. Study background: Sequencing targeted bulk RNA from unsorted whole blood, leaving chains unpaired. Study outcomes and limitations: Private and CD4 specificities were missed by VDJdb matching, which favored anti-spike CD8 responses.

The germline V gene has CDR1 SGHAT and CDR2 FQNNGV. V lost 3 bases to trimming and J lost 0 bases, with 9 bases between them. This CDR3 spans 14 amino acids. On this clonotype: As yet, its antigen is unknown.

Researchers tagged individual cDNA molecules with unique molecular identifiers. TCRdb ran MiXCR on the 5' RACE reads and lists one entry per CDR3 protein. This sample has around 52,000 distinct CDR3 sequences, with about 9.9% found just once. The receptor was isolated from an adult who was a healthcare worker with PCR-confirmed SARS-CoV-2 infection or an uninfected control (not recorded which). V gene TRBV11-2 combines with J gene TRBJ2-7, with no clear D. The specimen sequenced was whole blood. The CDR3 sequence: CASSFRVSSYEQYF. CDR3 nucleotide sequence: TGTGCCAGCAGCTTTAGGGTCAGCTCCTACGAGCAGTACTTC. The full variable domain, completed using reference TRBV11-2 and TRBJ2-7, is EAGVAQSPRYKIIEKRQSVAFWCNPISGHATLYWYQQILGQGPKLLIQFQNNGVVDDSQLPKDRFSAERLKGVDSTLKIQPAKLEDSAVYLCASSFRVSSYEQYFGPGTRLTVT.